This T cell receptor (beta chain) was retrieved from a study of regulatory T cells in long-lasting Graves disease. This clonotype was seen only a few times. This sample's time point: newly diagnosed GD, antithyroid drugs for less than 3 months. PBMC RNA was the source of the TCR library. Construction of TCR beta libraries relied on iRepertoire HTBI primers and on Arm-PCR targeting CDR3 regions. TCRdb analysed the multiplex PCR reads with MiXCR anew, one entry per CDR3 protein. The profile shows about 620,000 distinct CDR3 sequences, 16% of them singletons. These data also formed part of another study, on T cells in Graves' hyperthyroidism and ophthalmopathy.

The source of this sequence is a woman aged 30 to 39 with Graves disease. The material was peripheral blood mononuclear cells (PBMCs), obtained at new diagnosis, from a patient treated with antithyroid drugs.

CDR3 residues: CAWGQVGSYNSPLHF. The CDR3 region has the DNA TGTGCCTGGGGACAGGTTGGATCCTATAATTCACCCCTCCACTTT. The chain combines TRBV30 with TRBJ1-6, with 7 nucleotides matching TRBD1. The CDR3 has 15 residues. The germline V gene encodes CDR1 GTSNPN and CDR2 SVGIG (reference sequence). J lost 1 base, V lost 5 bases, and 5 bases had no gene match.